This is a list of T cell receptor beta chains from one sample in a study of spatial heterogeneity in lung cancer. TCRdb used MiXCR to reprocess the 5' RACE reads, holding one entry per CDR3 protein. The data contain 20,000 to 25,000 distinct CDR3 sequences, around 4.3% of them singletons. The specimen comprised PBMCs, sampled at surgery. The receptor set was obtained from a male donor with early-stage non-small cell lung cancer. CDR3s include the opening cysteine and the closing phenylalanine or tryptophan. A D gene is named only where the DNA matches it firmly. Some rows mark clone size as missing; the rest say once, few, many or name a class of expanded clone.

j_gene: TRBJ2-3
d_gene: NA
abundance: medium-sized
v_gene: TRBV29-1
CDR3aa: CSVAAGTDTQYF
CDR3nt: TGCAGCGTTGCGGCCGGCACAGATACGCAGTATTTT

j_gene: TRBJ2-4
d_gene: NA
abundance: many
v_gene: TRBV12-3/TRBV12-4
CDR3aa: CASSLDGHMSTIQYF
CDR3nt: TGTGCCAGCAGTTTAGATGGCCATATGTCGACCATTCAGTACTTC

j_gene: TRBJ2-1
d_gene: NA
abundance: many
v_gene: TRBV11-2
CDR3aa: CASSLEWVPLGNEQFF
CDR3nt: TGTGCCAGCAGCTTAGAATGGGTCCCCCTGGGAAATGAGCAGTTCTTC

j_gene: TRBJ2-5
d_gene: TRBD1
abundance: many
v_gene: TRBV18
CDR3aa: CASSSTGGRPKTQYF
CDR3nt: TGTGCCAGCTCTTCAACAGGGGGGCGGCCGAAGACCCAGTACTTC

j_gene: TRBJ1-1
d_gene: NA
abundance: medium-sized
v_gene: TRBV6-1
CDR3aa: CASYMNTEAFF
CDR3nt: TGTGCCAGCTATATGAACACTGAAGCTTTCTTT

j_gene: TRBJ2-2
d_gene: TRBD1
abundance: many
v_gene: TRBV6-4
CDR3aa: CASSADRATGELFF
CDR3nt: TGTGCCAGCAGTGCGGACAGGGCGACCGGGGAGCTGTTTTTT

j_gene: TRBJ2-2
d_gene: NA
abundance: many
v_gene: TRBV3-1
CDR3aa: CASSQGLTGELFF
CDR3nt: TGTGCCAGCAGCCAGGGCCTCACCGGGGAGCTGTTTTTT

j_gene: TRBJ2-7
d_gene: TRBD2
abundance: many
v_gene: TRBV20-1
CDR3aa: CSARTSGLRGQYF
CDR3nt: TGCAGTGCCCGGACTAGCGGTTTACGGGGGCAGTACTTC

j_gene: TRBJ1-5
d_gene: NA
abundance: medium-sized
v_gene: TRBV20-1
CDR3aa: CSARGLGRSPQHF
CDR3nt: TGCAGTGCTAGGGGTCTAGGTCGATCGCCCCAGCATTTT

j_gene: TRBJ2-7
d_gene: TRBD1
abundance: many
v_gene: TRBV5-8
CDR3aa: CASSFYRGDYEQYF
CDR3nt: TGTGCCAGCAGCTTTTACAGGGGTGACTACGAGCAGTACTTC

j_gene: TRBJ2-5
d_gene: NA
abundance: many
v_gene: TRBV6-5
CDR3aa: CASKKGGGETQYF
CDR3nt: TGTGCCAGCAAGAAAGGCGGCGGAGAGACCCAGTACTTC

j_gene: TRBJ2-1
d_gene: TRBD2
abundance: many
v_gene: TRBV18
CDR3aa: CASSPRWRGANNEQFF
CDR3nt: TGTGCCAGCTCACCAAGGTGGCGGGGGGCTAACAATGAGCAGTTCTTC

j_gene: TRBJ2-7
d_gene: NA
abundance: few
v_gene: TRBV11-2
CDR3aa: CASSLDPYEQYF
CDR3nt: TGTGCCAGCAGCTTAGACCCCTACGAGCAGTACTTC

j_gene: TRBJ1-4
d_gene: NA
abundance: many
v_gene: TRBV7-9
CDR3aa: CASSWGLTEKLFF
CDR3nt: TGTGCCAGCAGCTGGGGGCTAACTGAAAAACTGTTTTTT

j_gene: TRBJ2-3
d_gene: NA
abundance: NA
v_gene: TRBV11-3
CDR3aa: CASSRLKGTQATDTQYF
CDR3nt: TGTGCCAGCAGCCGTTTGAAGGGGACCCAAGCCACAGATACGCAGTATTTT

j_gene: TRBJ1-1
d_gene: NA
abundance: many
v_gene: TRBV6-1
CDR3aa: CASSEVDNTEAFF
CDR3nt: TGTGCCAGCAGTGAAGTAGATAACACTGAAGCTTTCTTT

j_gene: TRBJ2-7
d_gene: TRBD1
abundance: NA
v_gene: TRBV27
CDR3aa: CASSLSNRGYEQYF
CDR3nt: TGTGCCAGCAGTTTATCGAACAGGGGATACGAGCAGTACTTC

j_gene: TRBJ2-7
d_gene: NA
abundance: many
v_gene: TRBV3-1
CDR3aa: CASSQFGDPPTSEQYF
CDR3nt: TGTGCCAGCAGCCAGTTCGGGGATCCACCCACCTCCGAGCAGTACTTC

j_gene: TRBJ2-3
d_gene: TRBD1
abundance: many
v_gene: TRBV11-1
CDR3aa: CASSPRGQDSLRGDTQYF
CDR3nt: TGTGCCAGCAGCCCTAGGGGGCAAGATTCGCTCCGGGGAGATACGCAGTATTTT

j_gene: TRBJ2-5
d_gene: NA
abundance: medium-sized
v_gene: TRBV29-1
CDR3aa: CSGSRDLTQETQYF
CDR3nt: TGCAGCGGTAGCCGGGACTTAACACAAGAGACCCAGTACTTC

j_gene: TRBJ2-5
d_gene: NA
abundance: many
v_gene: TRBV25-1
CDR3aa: CASSVTGETQYF
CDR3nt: TGTGCCAGCAGCGTGACTGGGGAGACCCAGTACTTC

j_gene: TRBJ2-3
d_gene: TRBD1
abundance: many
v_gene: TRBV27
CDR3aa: CASSPQGAGTDTQYF
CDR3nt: TGTGCCAGCAGTCCTCAGGGGGCTGGCACAGATACGCAGTATTTT

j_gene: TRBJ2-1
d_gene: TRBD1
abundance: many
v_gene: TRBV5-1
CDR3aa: CASTPTGREWNEQFF
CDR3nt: TGCGCCAGCACCCCGACAGGGCGAGAGTGGAATGAGCAGTTCTTC

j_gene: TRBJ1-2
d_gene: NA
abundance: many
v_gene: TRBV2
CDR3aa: CASSEGEDPYGYTF
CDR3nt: TGTGCCAGCAGTGAAGGGGAGGATCCCTATGGCTACACCTTC

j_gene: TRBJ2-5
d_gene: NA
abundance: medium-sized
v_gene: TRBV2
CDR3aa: CASSLTRRETQYF
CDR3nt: TGTGCCAGCAGTCTCACACGGAGAGAGACCCAGTACTTC

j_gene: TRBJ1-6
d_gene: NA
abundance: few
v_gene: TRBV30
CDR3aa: CAWTIGHNSPLHF
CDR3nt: TGTGCCTGGACAATAGGGCATAATTCACCCCTCCACTTT

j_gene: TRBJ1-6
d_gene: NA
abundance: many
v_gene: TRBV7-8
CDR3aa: CASSLEVNSPLHF
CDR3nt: TGTGCCAGCAGCTTAGAGGTTAATTCACCCCTCCACTTT

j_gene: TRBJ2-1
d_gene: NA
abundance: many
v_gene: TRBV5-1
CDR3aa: CASSPQGLGYNEQFF
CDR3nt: TGCGCCAGCAGCCCGCAAGGATTGGGCTACAATGAGCAGTTCTTC

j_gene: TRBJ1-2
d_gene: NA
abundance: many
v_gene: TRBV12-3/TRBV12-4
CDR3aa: CASSLGRVNTF
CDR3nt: TGTGCCAGCAGTTTAGGCCGAGTAAACACCTTC

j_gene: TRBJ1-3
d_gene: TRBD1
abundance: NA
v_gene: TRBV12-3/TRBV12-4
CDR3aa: CASRGQGAHGNTIYF
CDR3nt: TGTGCCAGCAGGGGACAGGGGGCGCACGGAAACACCATATATTTT

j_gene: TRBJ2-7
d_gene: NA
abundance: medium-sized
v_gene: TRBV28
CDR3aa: CASRFTDRGGQYF
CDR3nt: TGTGCCAGCAGATTCACGGATCGGGGCGGGCAGTACTTC

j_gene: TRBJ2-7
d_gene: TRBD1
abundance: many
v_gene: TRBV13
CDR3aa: CASSFRTGTYEQYF
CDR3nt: TGTGCCAGCAGCTTCCGGACAGGGACATACGAGCAGTACTTC

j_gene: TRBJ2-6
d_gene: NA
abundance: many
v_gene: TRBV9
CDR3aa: CASSVVSGANVLTF
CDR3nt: TGTGCCAGCAGCGTAGTGTCTGGGGCCAACGTCCTGACTTTC

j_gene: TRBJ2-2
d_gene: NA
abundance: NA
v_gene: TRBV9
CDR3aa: CASSVGGGLNTGELFF
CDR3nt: TGTGCCAGCAGCGTAGGGGGTGGCCTAAACACCGGGGAGCTGTTTTTT

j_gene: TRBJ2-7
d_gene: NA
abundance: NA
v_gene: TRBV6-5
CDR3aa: CASSPSGTPYEQYF
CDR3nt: TGTGCCAGCAGTCCCTCCGGGACACCCTACGAGCAGTACTTC

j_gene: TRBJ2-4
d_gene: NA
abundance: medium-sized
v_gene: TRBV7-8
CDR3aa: CASSIPGSTKNIQYF
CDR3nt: TGTGCCAGCAGCATCCCCGGGAGCACCAAAAACATTCAGTACTTC

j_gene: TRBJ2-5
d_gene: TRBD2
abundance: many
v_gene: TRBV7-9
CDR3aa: CASSSLGRAFGETQYF
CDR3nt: TGTGCCAGCAGCTCGCTCGGGAGGGCCTTTGGTGAGACCCAGTACTTC

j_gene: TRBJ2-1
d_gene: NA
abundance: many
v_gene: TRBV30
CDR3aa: CAWSVSRNEQFF
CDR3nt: TGTGCCTGGAGTGTTTCCAGAAATGAGCAGTTCTTC

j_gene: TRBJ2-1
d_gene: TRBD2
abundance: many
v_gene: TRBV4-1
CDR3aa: CASSQGRGDVDEQFF
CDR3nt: TGCGCCAGCAGCCAAGGGCGGGGGGACGTGGATGAGCAGTTCTTC

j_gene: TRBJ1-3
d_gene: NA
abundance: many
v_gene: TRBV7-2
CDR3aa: CASSPQQYGNTIYF
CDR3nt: TGTGCCAGCAGCCCACAGCAATATGGAAACACCATATATTTT

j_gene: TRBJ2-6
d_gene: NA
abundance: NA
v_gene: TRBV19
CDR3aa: CASSITDPGANVLTF
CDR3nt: TGTGCCAGTAGTATAACCGACCCTGGGGCCAACGTCCTGACTTTC

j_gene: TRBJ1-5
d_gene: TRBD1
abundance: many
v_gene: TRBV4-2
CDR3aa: CASSQEAAPGGFSNQPQHF
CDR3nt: TGTGCCAGCAGCCAAGAAGCCGCTCCAGGGGGTTTCAGCAATCAGCCCCAGCATTTT

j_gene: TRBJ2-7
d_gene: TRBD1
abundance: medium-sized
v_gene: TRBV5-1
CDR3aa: CASSFGTGATYEQYF
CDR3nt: TGCGCCAGCAGCTTCGGGACAGGGGCTACCTACGAGCAGTACTTC

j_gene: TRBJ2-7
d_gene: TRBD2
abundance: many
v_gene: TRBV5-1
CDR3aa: CASSSRTSGSYEQYF
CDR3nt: TGCGCCAGCAGCTCCCGGACTAGCGGTTCCTACGAGCAGTACTTC

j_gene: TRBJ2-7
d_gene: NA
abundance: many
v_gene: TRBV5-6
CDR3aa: CASSFWSYEQYF
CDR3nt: TGTGCCAGCAGCTTTTGGTCCTACGAGCAGTACTTC

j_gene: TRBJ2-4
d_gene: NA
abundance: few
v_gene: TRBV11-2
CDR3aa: CASSMRETVLAKNIQYF
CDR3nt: TGTGCCAGCAGCATGAGGGAGACAGTCTTAGCCAAAAACATTCAGTACTTC

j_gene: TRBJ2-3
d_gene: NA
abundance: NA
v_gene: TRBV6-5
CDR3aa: CATHRGGARTDTQYF
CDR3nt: TGTGCCACCCATCGGGGAGGCGCGAGGACAGATACGCAGTATTTT

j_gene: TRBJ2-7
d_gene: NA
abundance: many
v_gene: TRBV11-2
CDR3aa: CASSPLEGVRNEQYF
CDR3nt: TGTGCCAGCAGCCCCCTCGAGGGGGTTAGGAACGAGCAGTACTTC

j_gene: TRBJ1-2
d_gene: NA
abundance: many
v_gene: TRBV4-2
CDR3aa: CASSQGLGDYGYTF
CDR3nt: TGTGCCAGCAGCCAAGGACTTGGAGACTATGGCTACACCTTC

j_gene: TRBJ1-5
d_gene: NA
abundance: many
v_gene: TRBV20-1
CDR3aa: CSARDLPEGNQPQHF
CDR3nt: TGCAGTGCTAGAGATCTACCCGAGGGCAATCAGCCCCAGCATTTT

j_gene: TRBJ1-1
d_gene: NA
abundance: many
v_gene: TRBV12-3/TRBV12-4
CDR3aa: CASTKQGNTEAFF
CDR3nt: TGTGCCAGCACAAAACAGGGGAACACTGAAGCTTTCTTT